This T cell receptor beta chain comes out of a study of T cell responses to AZD1222 COVID-19 vaccine (dated by TCRdb to the early 2020s). Context from the whole study: AZD1222 recipients given second doses at about 4 weeks or at about 12 weeks were pooled, since spike-specific TCR depth and breadth were not found to differ between the two schedules. Trial participants were enrolled into age subgroups of 18-55, 56-69 and 70-plus years, which contained around 150, 28 and 57 TCR-sequenced participants, respectively. A total of under 250 trial participants underwent TCR sequencing, of whom roughly 210 had received two doses of AZD1222 and some 26 had received two doses of the MenACWY control vaccine. Study-wide conclusions, independent of this receptor: Conclusions about previously exposed vaccinees were limited because only five to seven AZD1222 recipients were SARS-CoV-2 seropositive at baseline. The vaccine-associated CD4 TCRs covered the entire spike protein, and the dominant responses fell in regions 160-218 and 743-854. Because no day 14 peak-response samples were available, repertoires were characterized only after the peak T cell response. The 56-69-year group was small, and its depth increase did not reach significance, likely because of low power. After two AZD1222 doses, both the breadth and the depth of spike-specific TCRs were significantly higher than at day 0 and than in MenACWY recipients. Reportedly, almost half of the unique spike-specific TCRs recognized epitopes lying outside the regions that are mutated in the B.1.351 and B.1.1.7 variants. Participants were mostly white British and included more females than males, and it was suggested by the authors that clonal diversity may have been underestimated.

The CDR3 regions of human TCRbeta chains were analyzed by immunosequencing. Per the original workflow: TCRs in the repertoires were compared against a reference library of SARS-CoV-2-specific TCRs that had been generated with the MIRA antigen-specificity platform. Breadth was defined as the fraction of unique TCRs that were SARS-CoV-2-associated, and depth was defined as the fraction of total T cells that were SARS-CoV-2-associated. Using the MIRA data, each spike-specific TCR was assigned both to the spike region to which the TCR was reactive and to a CD4 or CD8 class. Log10-transformed breadth and depth values were compared by one-way ANOVA with Sidak's multiple comparisons tests. The source is immuneACCESS, and TCRdb retained only in-frame sequences with V and J called. Part of the clones is not carried over; for the studies checked, unresolved V genes explain less than half of this, and the remainder is unexplained. V and J calls and clone size come straight from that table; D and trimming were deduced from the DNA. In this sample the table shows tens of thousands of clones, 90% of which occur a single time. Of the sample, more than 4% falls within the top ten clones.

Interpreted using the paper, the time point label stands for: baseline before first vaccination. Vaccinee samples were obtained from the UK trials COV001 and COV002, which included a single-blind randomized controlled phase 2/3 trial of AZD1222 (ChAdOx1 nCoV-19) in healthy adults. For TCRbeta chain sequencing, PBMC samples were collected from trial participants at day 0 and at day 28 after the second dose. This clone came up a few times. Its antigen is currently not known. Base-call qualities are not available, and no considerably larger clone is one nucleotide away. Looking up the germline V gene (reference sequence) yields CDR1 SEHNR and CDR2 FQNEAQ. Trimming removed 0 bases from V and 9 bases from J, leaving 12 bases between the germline ends. From cysteine to phenylalanine, the CDR3 is 13 amino acids long. Of all the DNA, just the CDR3 is kept, 39 bases in frame from base 1.

The chain was built from TRBV7-9 and TRBJ2-7; the D gene assignment is ambiguous. This sequence was found in an adult in good health. The sequences come from peripheral blood, collected on day 0 of AZD1222 vaccination. The DNA sequence is as follows: TGTGCCAGCAGCTTAGCCATCTACGACGTGCAGTACTTC. This gives the protein CASSLAIYDVQYF.